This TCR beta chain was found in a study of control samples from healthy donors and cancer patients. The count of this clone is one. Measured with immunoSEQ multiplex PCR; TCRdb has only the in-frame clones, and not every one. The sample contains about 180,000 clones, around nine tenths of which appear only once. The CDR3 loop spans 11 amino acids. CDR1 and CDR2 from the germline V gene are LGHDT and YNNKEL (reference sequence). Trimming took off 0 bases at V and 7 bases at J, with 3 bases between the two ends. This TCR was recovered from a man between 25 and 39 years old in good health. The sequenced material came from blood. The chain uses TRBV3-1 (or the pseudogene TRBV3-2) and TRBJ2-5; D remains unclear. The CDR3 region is CASSQEGTQYF. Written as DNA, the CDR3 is TGTGCCAGCAGCCAAGAAGGGACCCAGTACTTC.